One sample yielded the 23 T cell receptor beta chains listed below, sequenced in a study of CD4 T cells in relation to SARS-CoV-2 and coronaviruses. Generated by immunoSEQ multiplex PCR, the TCRdb table keeps only in-frame clones and is missing some. This repertoire shows approximately 50,000 clones, just over 90% found once; its top ten account for approximately 0.4%. The sequencing sample was made of naive CD4+ T cells from PBMCs. As to subset: naive CD4+ T cells isolated by negative enrichment. These receptors were taken from an adult with COVID-19.

J is TRBJ2-1 and V is TRBV7-3; TRBD2 matches 8 bases. V trimming: 5 bases; J trimming: 7 bases; junction bases outside the gene matches: 10. The V gene's germline CDR1 is SGHTA and CDR2 FQGTGA. The CDR3 consists of 15 residues. CDR3 sequence reads: CASSPESGRDNEQFF. CDR3 in DNA: TGTGCCAGCAGCCCAGAGAGCGGGAGAGATAATGAGCAGTTCTTC. Full variable domain (outside the CDR3, taken from reference TRBV7-3 and TRBJ2-1): GAGVSQTPSNKVTEKGKYVELRCDPISGHTALYWYRQSLGQGPEFLIYFQGTGAADDSGLPNDRFFAVRPEGSVSTLKIQRTERGDSAVYLCASSPESGRDNEQFFGPGTRLTVL.

The rearrangement joins TRBV2 to TRBJ1-3; 11 bases match TRBD1. Looked up from germline, CDR1 is SNHLY and CDR2 is FYNNEI. The CDR3 has 20 amino acids. V lost 5 bases and J lost 3; bases outside the gene matches: 18. In DNA form, the CDR3 reads TGTGCCAGCAGTCTTACCGCCGACTGGGGACAGGGGGTAGATGGAAACACCATATATTTT. Protein sequence: CASSLTADWGQGVDGNTIYF.

The gene calls are TRBV14 and TRBJ2-1; D call uncertain. Per the germline V gene, CDR1 is SGHDN and CDR2 is FVKESK. The CDR3 extends over 14 amino acids. Trimming took 3 bases from V and 4 from J, leaving 10 bases between them. CDR3 in amino acids: CASSHRTEYNEQFF. The CDR3 DNA is TGTGCCAGCAGCCATCGAACGGAGTACAATGAGCAGTTCTTC.

This clone was counted a single time. The chain recombines TRBV5-6 with TRBJ2-3; 8 bases are shared with TRBD1. The CDR3 spans 15 residues. Germline values: CDR1 SGHDT, CDR2 YYEEEE. With V trimmed by 2 bases and J by 0 bases, 2 bases remained unmatched. The chain's CDR3 is CASSFGQGSTDTQYF. CDR3 nucleotide sequence: TGTGCCAGCAGCTTCGGACAGGGAAGCACAGATACGCAGTATTTT.

The genes are TRBV9 and TRBJ2-7, with 13 bases identical to TRBD2. After removal of 4 bases from V and 7 bases from J, the junction contained 5 bases not matched to a gene. CDR1 is SGDLS, CDR2 YYNGEE, per germline. This CDR3 comprises 14 residues. In DNA, the CDR3 is TGTGCCAGCAGCTTGACGGGACTAGCGGGGGAGCAGTACTTC. Its translation: CASSLTGLAGEQYF. The full variable domain, its missing parts supplied by reference TRBV9 and TRBJ2-7, is DSGVTQTPKHLITATGQRVTLRCSPRSGDLSVYWYQQSLDQGLQFLIQYYNGEERAKGNILERFSAQQFPDLHSELNLSSLELGDSALYFCASSLTGLAGEQYFGPGTRLTVT.

The rearrangement links TRBV27 to TRBJ2-7, with 11 bases lining up with TRBD2. CDR1 is MNHEY, CDR2 SMNVEV, per germline (reference sequence). The CDR3 has 20 amino acids. The trim removed 5 bases at V and 2 bases at J, leaving 20 bases unmatched. CDR3 DNA sequence: TGTGCCAGCAGTCCCAGACTAGCGGGATGGCGGGAGCATCATACCTACGAGCAGTACTTC. As protein: CASSPRLAGWREHHTYEQYF.

This clone was picked up one time. This rearrangement joins TRBV4-1 to TRBJ2-7, with TRBD2 as a possible D gene (5 bases). Trimming took off 4 bases at V and 2 bases at J, with 18 bases between the two ends. In germline, CDR1 is MGHRA, CDR2 YSYEKL. The CDR3 loop spans 16 amino acids. The CDR3 nucleotides read TGCGCCAGCAGCCTCCACAAGGACTGGTCCACCTACGAGCAGTACTTC. Its protein is CASSLHKDWSTYEQYF.

This clone turned up a few times. The chain is built from TRBV7-9 and TRBJ2-1; 10 nucleotides agree with TRBD1. The CDR3 length is 16 residues. The germline V gene encodes CDR1 SEHNR and CDR2 FQNEAQ (reference sequence). J gave up 15 bases and V 0 bases, and 14 bases lay outside the gene matches. DNA of the CDR3: TGTGCCAGCAGCTTAGCGATGACAGGGGGCGCTTTGGGCCTGTTCTTC. It encodes CASSLAMTGGALGLFF.

V is TRBV5-1 and J is TRBJ2-3, with D unclear. V lost 0 bases and J lost 0, with 5 bases in between. CDR1 is SGHRS, CDR2 YFSETQ, per germline. This CDR3 is 14 amino acids long. CDR3 sequence reads: CASSLDVSTDTQYF. As DNA, the CDR3 is TGCGCCAGCAGCTTGGACGTGAGCACAGATACGCAGTATTTT.

This chain connects TRBV2 to TRBJ2-3; a possible D gene is TRBD2 (6 bases). Germline lookup yields CDR1 SNHLY and CDR2 FYNNEI. The V end was cut by 5 bases, the J end by 5 bases, with 11 bases between. The CDR3 length is 13 residues. CDR3 loop: CASSPGLRDTQYF. CDR3 bases: TGTGCCAGCAGTCCGGGACTCCGAGATACGCAGTATTTT.

In this sample, this clone turned up a few times. The rearrangement uses TRBV7-9 and TRBJ2-1; unclear D gene. CDR3 length: 16 amino acids. Germline V gene sequence: CDR1 SEHNR, CDR2 FQNEAQ (reference sequence). Trimming pared 3 bases from V and 4 bases from J, leaving 16 bases between. The CDR3 coding sequence is TGTGCCAGCAGCTTGGAAAACTGGCCGTGGTACAATGAGCAGTTCTTC. Translating gives CASSLENWPWYNEQFF.

The chain carries TRBV9 and TRBJ2-5, with 11 bases that match TRBD2. Germline values: CDR1 SGDLS, CDR2 YYNGEE. The CDR3 runs 14 residues. The V and J ends lost 5 bases and 3 bases, in that order; junction bases with no gene match: 3. DNA of the CDR3: TGTGCCAGCAGAAAGGGACTAGCGGAAGAGACCCAGTACTTC. Its translation: CASRKGLAEETQYF. The variable domain in full, with the rest retrieved from reference TRBV9 and TRBJ2-5, is DSGVTQTPKHLITATGQRVTLRCSPRSGDLSVYWYQQSLDQGLQFLIQYYNGEERAKGNILERFSAQQFPDLHSELNLSSLELGDSALYFCASRKGLAEETQYFGPGTRLLVL.

This chain links TRBV19 with TRBJ2-1; the D is unclear. Per germline, CDR1 LNHDA and CDR2 SQIVND (reference sequence). The CDR3 has 12 residues. Trimming shortened V by 2 bases and J by 4 bases, and 3 bases separated the two germline ends. The CDR3: CASSIRYNEQFF. The CDR3 coding sequence is TGTGCCAGTAGTATACGGTACAATGAGCAGTTCTTC.

The chain is built from TRBV6-2 or TRBV6-3 and TRBJ2-1; 8 bases are a match to TRBD1. The V gene end was trimmed by 6 bases and the J gene end by 7 bases; junction bases not matched to a gene: 17. CDR3 length: 17 residues. Germline CDR1 MNHEY, CDR2 SVGEGT. The CDR3 sequence: CASSNRRADRDLNEQFF. Written as DNA, the CDR3 is TGTGCCAGCAGCAACCGTCGAGCGGACAGGGACTTAAATGAGCAGTTCTTC.

This chain joins TRBV14 and TRBJ2-1; D call uncertain. CDR1 SGHDN and CDR2 FVKESK come from the germline V gene. This CDR3 contains 15 residues. V gave up 0 bases and J gave up 0 bases, with 6 bases separating them. CDR3 coding DNA: TGTGCCAGCAGCCAAGATCAAAGCTCCTACAATGAGCAGTTCTTC. It specifies CASSQDQSSYNEQFF.

This clone has only one observation. The rearrangement links TRBV2 to TRBJ2-3, with TRBD1 identical over 7 bases. After removal of 6 bases from V and 2 bases from J, the junction contained 11 bases not matched to a gene. Germline V gene data show CDR1 as SNHLY and CDR2 as FYNNEI. The CDR3 length is 16 residues. The CDR3 coding sequence is TGTGCCAGCAGATTGGGACAGAAGATCGACACAGATACGCAGTATTTT. Translating it yields CASRLGQKIDTDTQYF.

Only one count was recorded for this clone. This sequence joins TRBV29-1 and TRBJ1-1, with D tentatively TRBD1 (6 bases). The CDR3 has 13 amino acids. Germline V gene data show CDR1 as SQVTM and CDR2 as ANQGSEA. V was shortened by 6 bases and J by 4 bases, with 15 bases between the two germline ends. CDR3 nucleotide sequence: TGCAGCGTGGCGGACAGAGCGGGCACTGAAGCTTTCTTT. It encodes CSVADRAGTEAFF. The full variable domain, completed using reference TRBV29-1 and TRBJ1-1, is SAVISQKPSRDICQRGTSLTIQCQVDSQVTMMFWYRQQPGQSLTLIATANQGSEATYESGFVIDKFPISRPNLTFSTLTVSNMSPEDSSIYLCSVADRAGTEAFFGQGTRLTVV.

Only one count was recorded for this clone. This chain links TRBV28 with TRBJ2-7; either TRBD1 or TRBD2 may supply D (5 bases each). Germline V gene lookup returns CDR1 MDHEN and CDR2 SYDVKM. The CDR3 loop spans 15 amino acids. Trimming took off 4 bases at V and 2 bases at J, with 15 bases between the two ends. The CDR3: CASSSPGPIPYEQYF. CDR3 DNA sequence: TGTGCCAGCAGTTCTCCGGGACCCATCCCCTACGAGCAGTACTTC.

This clone was counted once. J is TRBJ1-2 and V is TRBV19; D unresolved. Germline V gene lookup returns CDR1 LNHDA and CDR2 SQIVND (reference sequence). CDR3 size: 16 residues. The V gene lost 4 bases and the J gene lost 2 bases, with 17 bases spanning the gap. For the CDR3, the DNA is TGTGCCAGTAGTACTAGGCCGACCGTAGCAAACTATGGCTACACCTTC. Protein sequence: CASSTRPTVANYGYTF.

The count of this clone is one. The rearrangement joins TRBV5-4 to TRBJ2-7; D remains ambiguous. The CDR3 is made up of 15 amino acids. The ends were cut back, 0 bases at V and 1 base at J, with 11 bases in the middle. CDR1 and CDR2 from the germline V gene are SGHNT and YYREEE (reference sequence). The CDR3 protein is CASSLDPSVSYEQYF. The CDR3 bases are TGTGCCAGCAGCTTGGACCCCAGCGTATCCTACGAGCAGTACTTC. The whole variable domain, filled in from reference TRBV5-4 and TRBJ2-7, reads ETGVTQSPTHLIKTRGQQVTLRCSSQSGHNTVSWYQQALGQGPQFIFQYYREEENGRGNFPPRFSGLQFPNYSSELNVNALELDDSALYLCASSLDPSVSYEQYFGPGTRLTVT.

The chain combines TRBV3-1 (or the pseudogene TRBV3-2) with TRBJ2-1; TRBD1 or TRBD2 may be the D gene (5 bases each). This CDR3 is 13 amino acids long. Germline CDR1 is LGHDT and CDR2 is YNNKEL (reference sequence). Trimming shortened V by 4 bases and J by 9 bases, and 13 bases separated the two germline ends. In DNA, the CDR3 is TGTGCCAGCAGCCTCGGGACGGCAGGTGAGCAGTTCTTC. Translation gives CASSLGTAGEQFF.

V and J are TRBV6-5 and TRBJ2-1; D is unresolved. CDR1 is MNHEY and CDR2 is SVGAGI in the germline V gene. V was cut by 7 bases and J by 5 bases, with 9 bases left in between. There are 12 residues in the CDR3. In DNA form, the CDR3 reads TGTGCCAGCACCAGGACGAACAATGAGCAGTTCTTC. Its translation is CASTRTNNEQFF.

J is TRBJ2-1 and V is TRBV7-8, with D possibly TRBD2 on 6 matching bases. Per the germline V gene, CDR1 is SGHVS and CDR2 is FQNEAQ. V was clipped by 2 bases and J by 10 bases, with 21 bases between them. This CDR3 region has 16 residues. The chain's CDR3 is CASSLSVAGPRGEQFF. CDR3 DNA sequence: TGTGCCAGCAGCTTAAGCGTGGCGGGGCCACGGGGAGAGCAGTTCTTC.